Listed below are T cell receptor beta chains from one sample, sequenced in a study of CD8 T cells in ankylosing spondylitis. TCRdb recomputed calls from the 5' RACE reads with MiXCR, one row per CDR3 protein. Among roughly 700,000 distinct CDR3 sequences listed, 19% were seen once. What was sequenced was blood, either unsorted or a sorted T cell fraction (not recorded which). Receptor source: a male donor with ankylosing spondylitis. Each CDR3 is given with its conserved first and last residue. Fields, in order: D gene, V gene, clone size, J gene, CDR3 DNA, CDR3 protein. D genes are given only for firm matches. Expanded clones are given a class, and other clones once, few, many or no size at all.

D gene: TRBD1; V gene: TRBV6-1; clone size: few; J gene: TRBJ1-1; CDR3 DNA: TGTGCCAGCAGTGATCCCGCCCAGGGGGCGCGGACTGAAGCTTTCTTT; CDR3 protein: CASSDPAQGARTEAFF
D gene: -; V gene: TRBV2; clone size: few; J gene: TRBJ2-6; CDR3 DNA: TGTGCCAGCAGAGGCGGGGCAGGGTCCTTCCCGAGGGGGGCCAACGTCCTGACTTTC; CDR3 protein: CASRGGAGSFPRGANVLTF
D gene: TRBD1; V gene: TRBV9; clone size: -; J gene: TRBJ1-2; CDR3 DNA: TGTGCCAGCAGCGCCCCGCGGGGGGGACAGTATGGCTACACCTTC; CDR3 protein: CASSAPRGGQYGYTF
D gene: -; V gene: TRBV28; clone size: few; J gene: TRBJ2-7; CDR3 DNA: TGTGCCAGCAGTCTCAGGGGATGGATCTACGAGCAGTACTTC; CDR3 protein: CASSLRGWIYEQYF
D gene: TRBD1; V gene: TRBV27; clone size: -; J gene: TRBJ2-1; CDR3 DNA: TGTGCCAGCAGTTTATCTGCTGGACAGGGGGCGGATGAGCAGTTCTTC; CDR3 protein: CASSLSAGQGADEQFF
D gene: TRBD1; V gene: TRBV25-1; clone size: few; J gene: TRBJ2-3; CDR3 DNA: TGTGCCAGCAGTGCGGACAGGGCTGATACGCAGTATTTT; CDR3 protein: CASSADRADTQYF
D gene: TRBD2; V gene: TRBV24-1; clone size: -; J gene: TRBJ2-1; CDR3 DNA: TGTGCCACCAGTGATTTTGGTCCTAGCGGGAGTGATGAGCAGTTCTTC; CDR3 protein: CATSDFGPSGSDEQFF
D gene: -; V gene: TRBV5-1; clone size: -; J gene: TRBJ2-3; CDR3 DNA: TGCGCCAGCAGCAATCAGGGGACAGATACGCAGTATTTT; CDR3 protein: CASSNQGTDTQYF
D gene: -; V gene: TRBV7-2; clone size: -; J gene: TRBJ2-7; CDR3 DNA: TGTGCCAGCAGCCCGTACAGGGTCGACTACGAGCAGTACTTC; CDR3 protein: CASSPYRVDYEQYF
D gene: -; V gene: TRBV20-1; clone size: few; J gene: TRBJ2-2; CDR3 DNA: TGCAGTGCTAGAGCCACCCCGACTAGGGCCGGGGAGCTGTTTTTT; CDR3 protein: CSARATPTRAGELFF
D gene: -; V gene: TRBV4-1; clone size: many; J gene: TRBJ1-1; CDR3 DNA: TGCGCCAGCAGCCAAGGTTGGGGGGCGAACACTGAAGCTTTCTTT; CDR3 protein: CASSQGWGANTEAFF
D gene: -; V gene: TRBV29-1; clone size: -; J gene: TRBJ2-3; CDR3 DNA: TGCAGCGTTTCGGACCGATTCGGGGTGGATACGCAGTATTTT; CDR3 protein: CSVSDRFGVDTQYF
D gene: TRBD1; V gene: TRBV10-3; clone size: -; J gene: TRBJ1-5; CDR3 DNA: TGTGCCATACCGGGACAGGGTCTACATAGCAATCAGCCCCAGCATTTT; CDR3 protein: CAIPGQGLHSNQPQHF
D gene: TRBD1; V gene: TRBV6-5; clone size: -; J gene: TRBJ1-1; CDR3 DNA: TGTGCCAGCAGTTACGATAAGGGACAGCCACTGAACACTGAAGCTTTCTTT; CDR3 protein: CASSYDKGQPLNTEAFF
D gene: -; V gene: TRBV29-1; clone size: many; J gene: TRBJ2-3; CDR3 DNA: TGCAGCGCCAGGGGCGACTCCTCTAGCACAGATACGCAGTATTTT; CDR3 protein: CSARGDSSSTDTQYF
D gene: -; V gene: TRBV20-1; clone size: few; J gene: TRBJ2-7; CDR3 DNA: TGCAGTGCTAGAGAAGACCGTTACTACGAGCAGTACTTC; CDR3 protein: CSAREDRYYEQYF
D gene: -; V gene: TRBV6-5; clone size: few; J gene: TRBJ2-7; CDR3 DNA: TGTGCCAGCAGTTCCCCCTCCCAGGGGCGCTACGAGCAGTACTTC; CDR3 protein: CASSSPSQGRYEQYF
D gene: -; V gene: TRBV4-2; clone size: few; J gene: TRBJ2-1; CDR3 DNA: TGTGCCAGCAGCCAACCGGGCCAATCCGTTTACAATGAGCAGTTCTTC; CDR3 protein: CASSQPGQSVYNEQFF
D gene: -; V gene: TRBV6-1; clone size: -; J gene: TRBJ1-1; CDR3 DNA: TGTGCCAGCAGTGATGGGATGAACACTGAAGCTTTCTTT; CDR3 protein: CASSDGMNTEAFF
D gene: TRBD2; V gene: TRBV4-1; clone size: -; J gene: TRBJ2-2; CDR3 DNA: TGCGCCAGCAGCCATGAGGGACTAGCGGGGGGCACCGGGGAGCTGTTTTTT; CDR3 protein: CASSHEGLAGGTGELFF
D gene: -; V gene: TRBV4-1; clone size: -; J gene: TRBJ2-3; CDR3 DNA: TGCGCCAGCAGCCAAGATCTAGTGGTCCGCACAGATACGCAGTATTTT; CDR3 protein: CASSQDLVVRTDTQYF
D gene: -; V gene: TRBV27; clone size: few; J gene: TRBJ1-1; CDR3 DNA: TGTGCCAGCAGTTTCGCGGGACGGGGCACTGAAGCTTTCTTT; CDR3 protein: CASSFAGRGTEAFF